This T cell receptor gamma chain originates from a study of human gamma delta and Vdelta1 T cells. TCRdb used CATT to re-call clones from the PCR reads. The data show about 3,900 gamma-chain clones, about a sixth seen once. V was pared by 4 bases and J by 6 bases, with 5 bases of the junction left unmatched. Per germline, CDR1 VTNTFY and CDR2 YDVSTARD (reference sequence). The CDR3 totals 13 residues. This clone is medium-sized (0.01 to 0.1%) within its sample. Antigen: not known. The specimen was Vdelta1 gamma-delta T cells from blood grown in culture (DOT cells). The TCR originated in a human donor in good health. The chain combines TRGV3 with TRGJP2. The CDR3 DNA sequence: TGTGCCACCTGGGAAGGCGGTGATTGGATCAAGACGTTT. Amino acid sequence: CATWEGGDWIKTF.